Listed below are T cell receptor beta chains from one sample, sequenced in a study of cytomegalovirus exposure and HLA in healthy donors. Profiling relied on immunoSEQ multiplex PCR, and the TCRdb table lists in-frame clones only, not all of them. Of around 110,000 clones listed, 50% to 70% were seen once; the top ten hold just under 9.5%. The sequencing sample was made of PBMCs. These receptors came from a woman in her thirties or forties in good health and CMV-seropositive. CDR3s include the opening cysteine and the closing phenylalanine or tryptophan. The order of the fields is V gene, clone size, D gene, J gene, CDR3 DNA, CDR3 protein. The D gene is left open where the match is weak. Clone size is stated in some rows and not others, as once, few, many or a class when expanded.

v_gene: TRBV7-2
abundance: few
d_gene: TRBD1
j_gene: TRBJ2-7
CDR3nt: TGTGCCAGCAGCCCCGGGACAGACTACGAGCAGTACTTC
CDR3aa: CASSPGTDYEQYF

v_gene: TRBV10-3
abundance: -
d_gene: -
j_gene: TRBJ2-2
CDR3nt: TGTGCCATCAGTTCCCTTCCTGAGTCGAACACCGGGGAGCTGTTTTTT
CDR3aa: CAISSLPESNTGELFF

v_gene: TRBV4-3
abundance: few
d_gene: -
j_gene: TRBJ2-1
CDR3nt: TGCGCCAGCAGCCAAGTCCTCCTCCTAGGGGACAATGAGCAGTTCTTC
CDR3aa: CASSQVLLLGDNEQFF

v_gene: TRBV7-3
abundance: -
d_gene: TRBD1
j_gene: TRBJ1-1
CDR3nt: TGTGCCAGCAGCTTAAATACGGGTCGATGGGGGGACAGGGACACTGAAGCTTTCTTT
CDR3aa: CASSLNTGRWGDRDTEAFF

v_gene: TRBV27
abundance: -
d_gene: -
j_gene: TRBJ1-4
CDR3nt: TGTGCCAGCAGGCTACAGGCCATTACTAATGAAAAACTGTTTTTT
CDR3aa: CASRLQAITNEKLFF

v_gene: TRBV7-9
abundance: -
d_gene: -
j_gene: TRBJ1-2
CDR3nt: TGTGCCAGCAGCTTAGGTACTACAGGGAACTATGGCTACACCTTC
CDR3aa: CASSLGTTGNYGYTF

v_gene: TRBV28
abundance: -
d_gene: TRBD1
j_gene: TRBJ1-5
CDR3nt: TGTGCCAGCAGTTTATTGGGGGACAGACACAATCAGCCCCAGCATTTT
CDR3aa: CASSLLGDRHNQPQHF

v_gene: TRBV11-1
abundance: -
d_gene: -
j_gene: TRBJ1-1
CDR3nt: TGTGCCAGCAGCTTGGGGGCCACTGAAGCTTTCTTT
CDR3aa: CASSLGATEAFF

v_gene: TRBV9
abundance: few
d_gene: TRBD1
j_gene: TRBJ1-1
CDR3nt: TGTGCCAGCAGCGCGTACAGGGGCAGGGACACTGAAGCTTTCTTT
CDR3aa: CASSAYRGRDTEAFF

v_gene: TRBV6-6
abundance: few
d_gene: -
j_gene: TRBJ2-7
CDR3nt: TGTGCCAGCAGTTACTCGCCCAGTTCCTACGAGCAGTACTTC
CDR3aa: CASSYSPSSYEQYF

v_gene: TRBV4-3
abundance: -
d_gene: -
j_gene: TRBJ2-7
CDR3nt: TGCGCCAGCCGCCCGGCAGGACAGCCCGAGCAGTACTTC
CDR3aa: CASRPAGQPEQYF

v_gene: TRBV10-3
abundance: -
d_gene: TRBD2
j_gene: TRBJ2-4
CDR3nt: TGTGCCATCAGTGAGTCAGGGCTAGCGGGAGTGTCAGCCAAAAACATTCAGTACTTC
CDR3aa: CAISESGLAGVSAKNIQYF

v_gene: TRBV19
abundance: few
d_gene: TRBD1
j_gene: TRBJ1-1
CDR3nt: TGTGCCAGTAGTCTAGTAGACAGGGAGCTCACTGAAGCTTTCTTT
CDR3aa: CASSLVDRELTEAFF

v_gene: TRBV11-2
abundance: -
d_gene: -
j_gene: TRBJ1-1
CDR3nt: TGTGCCAGCAGCTTAGCCTCGGAGGCTTTCTTT
CDR3aa: CASSLASEAFF

v_gene: TRBV4-2
abundance: few
d_gene: TRBD2
j_gene: TRBJ2-5
CDR3nt: TGTGCCAGCAGCCAGGAGATGGCGGGAGGTGCAGAGACCCAGTACTTC
CDR3aa: CASSQEMAGGAETQYF

v_gene: TRBV5-1
abundance: few
d_gene: -
j_gene: TRBJ2-2
CDR3nt: TGCGCCAGCACCCTCTTTGCCGGGACGAACACCGGGGAGCTGTTTTTT
CDR3aa: CASTLFAGTNTGELFF

v_gene: TRBV6-5
abundance: -
d_gene: -
j_gene: TRBJ1-2
CDR3nt: TGTGCCAGTTTTGGGGAGGAGGGCTACACCTTC
CDR3aa: CASFGEEGYTF

v_gene: TRBV18
abundance: once
d_gene: TRBD1
j_gene: TRBJ1-3
CDR3nt: TGTGCCAGCTCACCAGGACAGGGAGGGGGGCCCTCTGGAAACACCATATATTTT
CDR3aa: CASSPGQGGGPSGNTIYF

v_gene: TRBV5-1
abundance: -
d_gene: TRBD1
j_gene: TRBJ1-4
CDR3nt: TGCGCCAGCAGCTTGGGCCAGGGGGCCGTTGCAACTAATGAAAAACTGTTTTTT
CDR3aa: CASSLGQGAVATNEKLFF

v_gene: TRBV14
abundance: -
d_gene: TRBD2
j_gene: TRBJ2-3
CDR3nt: TGTGCCAGCAGCCGGACTAGCCTAAGCTCAGATACGCAGTATTTT
CDR3aa: CASSRTSLSSDTQYF

v_gene: TRBV29-1
abundance: few
d_gene: TRBD2
j_gene: TRBJ2-5
CDR3nt: TGCAGCGTTGTCTTTACAGGGGGCTTAGCGGGAGGGCCGGGGGAGACCCAGTACTTC
CDR3aa: CSVVFTGGLAGGPGETQYF

v_gene: TRBV12-5
abundance: -
d_gene: -
j_gene: TRBJ1-1
CDR3nt: TGTGCTAGTGGTTTGGCTACCGCCGGGACAAGTGAAGCTTTCTTT
CDR3aa: CASGLATAGTSEAFF

v_gene: TRBV5-1
abundance: -
d_gene: TRBD1
j_gene: TRBJ2-5
CDR3nt: TGCGCCAGCAGATACTACCTACAGGGGTACCAAGAGACCCAGTACTTC
CDR3aa: CASRYYLQGYQETQYF

v_gene: TRBV29-1
abundance: -
d_gene: -
j_gene: TRBJ1-1
CDR3nt: TGCAGCGTTGAAACAGCAAACACTGAAGCTTTCTTT
CDR3aa: CSVETANTEAFF

v_gene: TRBV11-1
abundance: few
d_gene: -
j_gene: TRBJ2-1
CDR3nt: TGTGCCAGCAGCTTAGAGTTCGCCGAGGAGCTATACAATGAGCAGTTCTTC
CDR3aa: CASSLEFAEELYNEQFF

v_gene: TRBV15
abundance: few
d_gene: -
j_gene: TRBJ2-5
CDR3nt: TGTGCCACCAGCAGAGGACAGTCCTACGGGGAGACCCAGTACTTC
CDR3aa: CATSRGQSYGETQYF

v_gene: TRBV4-3
abundance: -
d_gene: -
j_gene: TRBJ2-7
CDR3nt: TGCGCCAGCAGCCAAGATTTTGGTCAGGCATATTTTAATTCGCAGTACTTC
CDR3aa: CASSQDFGQAYFNSQYF

v_gene: TRBV15
abundance: -
d_gene: -
j_gene: TRBJ1-4
CDR3nt: TGTGCCACCACCCCGGAGGCCACTTCTCGGTCGAAACTGTTTTTT
CDR3aa: CATTPEATSRSKLFF

v_gene: TRBV7-2
abundance: -
d_gene: -
j_gene: TRBJ1-5
CDR3nt: TGTGCCAGCAGCTTAGCGGGAGGGTCGGTCAATCAGCCCCAGCATTTT
CDR3aa: CASSLAGGSVNQPQHF

v_gene: TRBV11-1
abundance: -
d_gene: TRBD1
j_gene: TRBJ2-1
CDR3nt: TGTGCCAGCAGCTTACGTCGGGACAGGGGGCTTGGTGAGCAGTTCTTC
CDR3aa: CASSLRRDRGLGEQFF

v_gene: TRBV6-6
abundance: -
d_gene: TRBD1
j_gene: TRBJ2-5
CDR3nt: TGTGCCAGCAGTCCGCCTCGACAGGGCCTACAAGAGACCCAGTACTTC
CDR3aa: CASSPPRQGLQETQYF

v_gene: TRBV27
abundance: -
d_gene: TRBD1
j_gene: TRBJ2-7
CDR3nt: TGTGCCAGCAGTTTAAAAGGGACAGGGTTGTACGAGCAGTACTTC
CDR3aa: CASSLKGTGLYEQYF

v_gene: TRBV18
abundance: few
d_gene: TRBD1
j_gene: TRBJ1-1
CDR3nt: TGTGCCAGCTCACCCGGGACAGTAAACACTGAAGCTTTCTTT
CDR3aa: CASSPGTVNTEAFF

v_gene: TRBV28
abundance: -
d_gene: -
j_gene: TRBJ1-4
CDR3nt: TGTGCCAGCAGTTACCGACAGCACTACGACTCGGTATATGAAAAACTGTTTTTT
CDR3aa: CASSYRQHYDSVYEKLFF

v_gene: TRBV4-2
abundance: once
d_gene: TRBD2
j_gene: TRBJ2-1
CDR3nt: TGTGCCAGCAGCCAAGATGCGGAGCGGGGCTACAATGAGCAGTTCTTC
CDR3aa: CASSQDAERGYNEQFF

v_gene: TRBV4-1
abundance: -
d_gene: -
j_gene: TRBJ1-4
CDR3nt: TGCGCCAGCAGCCAAGATCAGCGAAATGAAAAACTGTTTTTT
CDR3aa: CASSQDQRNEKLFF